This TCR beta chain was found in a study of T cell responses to AZD1222 COVID-19 vaccine (dated by TCRdb to the early 2020s). General notes on the study: A total of under 250 trial participants underwent TCR sequencing, of whom about 210 had received two doses of AZD1222 and approximately 25 had received two doses of the MenACWY control vaccine. Trial participants were enrolled by age into 18-55, 56-69 and 70-plus year subgroups, with around 140, 26 and 57 TCR-sequenced participants respectively.

Notes on this clone: It has no known antigen specificity. There are no base qualities to consult, and no much larger clone falls within one base.

The CDR3 regions of human TCRbeta chains were subjected to immunosequencing. The authors' pipeline ran thus. Repertoire TCRs were checked for matches against a reference library of SARS-CoV-2-specific TCRs that had been generated using the MIRA antigen-specificity platform. Breadth was defined as the fraction of unique TCRs that were SARS-CoV-2-associated, and depth was defined as the fraction of total T cells that were SARS-CoV-2-associated. Each spike-specific TCR was assigned to its reactive spike region and to a CD4 or CD8 class using the MIRA data. Log10-transformed breadth and depth values were compared by one-way ANOVA with Sidak's multiple comparisons tests. In TCRdb, the immuneACCESS table is reduced to in-frame sequences with V and J assigned. These tables do not hold every clone; where another copy was compared, an unresolved V gene accounts for under half, and the others remain unexplained. V and J calls and clone size follow that table, whereas D and trimming were derived from the DNA. In this sample the table shows some 200,000 clones, approximately 94% of which occur a single time. Clones ranked in the top ten supply approximately 1.5% of the sample.

Reading the label with the study, this specimen's time point is: about 28 days (+/-7) after the second vaccine dose. The label giving this sample's treatment or condition can be read as: meningococcal conjugate vaccine given as trial control. Samples from vaccinated people were obtained from the UK trials COV001 and COV002, which included a single-blind randomized controlled phase 2/3 trial of AZD1222 (ChAdOx1 nCoV-19) in healthy adults. For TCRbeta chain sequencing, PBMC samples from trial participants were taken at day 0 and at day 28 after the second dose. The CDR3 holds 14 amino acids from the cysteine to the phenylalanine. Solely the CDR3 DNA is kept, with 42 bases framed from the first base. At the junction V is shortened by 4 bases and J by 1 base, with 14 bases in between. The germline V gene provides CDR1 SQVTM and CDR2 ANQGSEA. The study at large found these results: Vaccine-associated CD4 TCRs spanned the whole spike protein, with dominant responses in regions 160-218 and 743-854. Most participants were white British and females outnumbered males, and the authors suggested that clonal diversity may have been underestimated. Because no samples from the day 14 peak response were available, repertoires could be characterized only after the peak T cell response. Only five to seven AZD1222 recipients were SARS-CoV-2 seropositive at baseline, limiting conclusions about previously exposed vaccinees. The 56-69-year group was small, and its depth increase did not reach significance, likely because of low power. Reportedly, almost half of the unique spike-specific TCRs recognized epitopes lying outside the regions that are mutated in the B.1.351 and B.1.1.7 variants. Spike-specific TCR breadth and depth rose significantly after two AZD1222 doses compared with day 0 and with MenACWY recipients.

The TCR sequence derives from an adult who received the MenACWY meningococcal vaccine as a control. This chain is built from TRBV29-1 and TRBJ2-7, with the D gene not confidently named. The sequencing here drew on peripheral blood, taken 28 days after the second dose of the MenACWY control vaccine. The nucleotides read TGCAGCGTTGTACTGACCGACTGGTCCTACGAGCAGTACTTC. Its translation reads: CSVVLTDWSYEQYF.